Each of the 2 T cell receptor beta chains below was sequenced from the same sample in a study of T cells expressing NK-cell markers. TCRdb re-called the 5' RACE reads and catalogs CDR3 proteins one per entry, DNA excluded. Its listing shows about 260,000 distinct CDR3 sequences. The specimen was blood T cells: a sorted CD56 or NKG2C T cell subset, CD4+ or CD8+ T cells, or bulk PBMC T cells (not recorded which). Receptor source: a man younger than 35 in good health.

The chain is built from TRBV5-1 and TRBJ2-3; there is no DNA to check the TCRdb D call of TRBD1. Germline lookup yields CDR1 SGHRS and CDR2 YFSETQ. This CDR3 is 14 amino acids long. The CDR3 spells CASQMDGGTDTQYF.

The rearrangement links TRBV27 to TRBJ1-2; TCRdb's D call of TRBD1 is untestable without DNA. Germline V gene lookup returns CDR1 MNHEY and CDR2 SMNVEV (reference sequence). The CDR3 covers 15 residues. CDR3 protein: CASSHQPARDIIYTF.